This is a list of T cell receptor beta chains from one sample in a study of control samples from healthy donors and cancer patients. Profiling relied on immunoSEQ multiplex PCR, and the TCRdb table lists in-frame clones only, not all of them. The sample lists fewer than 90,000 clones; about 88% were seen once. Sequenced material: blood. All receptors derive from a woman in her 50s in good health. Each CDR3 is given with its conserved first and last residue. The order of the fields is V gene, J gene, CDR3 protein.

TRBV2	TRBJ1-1	CASDRGTEAFF
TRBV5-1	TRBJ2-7	CASTHSAGDYEQYF
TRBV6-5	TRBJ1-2	CASSLTGAPYGYTF
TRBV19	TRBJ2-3	CASSAGQGSIGDTQYF
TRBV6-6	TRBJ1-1	CASSNTGSGTSTEAFF
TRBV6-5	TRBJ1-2	CASGRNRGDGYTF
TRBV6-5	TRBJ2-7	CASSYGVSYEQYF
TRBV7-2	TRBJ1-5	CASSLTSSPSNQPQHF
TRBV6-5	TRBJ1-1	CASSYGGQGGFEAFF
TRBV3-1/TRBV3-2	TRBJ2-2	CASSFPGLGTGELFF
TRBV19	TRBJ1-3	CASMPRQGAPGNTIYF
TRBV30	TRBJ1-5	CAWATGGAWQPQHF
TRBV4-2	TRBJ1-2	CASSQSSGHPYGYTF
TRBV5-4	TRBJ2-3	CASSMTGSGTDTQYF
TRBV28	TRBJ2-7	CASSPSQGSSYEQYF
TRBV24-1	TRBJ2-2	CATSRLAYGELFF
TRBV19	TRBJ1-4	CASRSIGLNEKLFF
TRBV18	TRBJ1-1	CASSPSGISVGTEAFF
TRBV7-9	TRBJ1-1	CASSLLGETEAFF
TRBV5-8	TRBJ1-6	CAFKTLTPTDSPLHF
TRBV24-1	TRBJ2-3	CATSDPTSKADTQYF
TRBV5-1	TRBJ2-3	CASSLEASGDTDTQYF
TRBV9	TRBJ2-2	CASTQTGDTGELFF
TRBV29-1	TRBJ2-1	CSVSSTGPNEQFF
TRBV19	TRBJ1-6	CASRDIGNSPLHF
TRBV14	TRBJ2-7	CASSQSGTSGKQYF
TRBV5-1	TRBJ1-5	CASRFDSQSSQPQHF
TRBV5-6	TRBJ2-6	CASSRTSGANVLTF
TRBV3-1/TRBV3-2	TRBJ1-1	CASSPGIYTEAFF
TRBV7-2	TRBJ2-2	CASSLRDRGVSGELFF
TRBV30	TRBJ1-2	CAWSPNIGYTF
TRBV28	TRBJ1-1	CASSSPTEAFF
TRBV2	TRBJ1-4	CASRDRANEKLFF
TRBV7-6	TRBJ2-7	CASSFVGGEQYF
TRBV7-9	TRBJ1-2	CASSSESIYGYTF
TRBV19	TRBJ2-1	CASSIVARSSYNEQFF
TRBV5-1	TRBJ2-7	CASSLTGISYEQYF
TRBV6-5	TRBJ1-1	CASSYSGQRNTEAFF
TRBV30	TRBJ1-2	CAWSVGGGSYTF
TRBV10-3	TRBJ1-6	CAIRDDRGHSPLHF
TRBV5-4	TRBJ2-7	CASSFGGAYEQYF
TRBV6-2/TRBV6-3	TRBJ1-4	CASSPDRYATNEKLFF
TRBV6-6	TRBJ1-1	CASRFTVTFF
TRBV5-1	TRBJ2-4	CASSLVRGENIQYF
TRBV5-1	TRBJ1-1	CASSLDAPGRAGAFF
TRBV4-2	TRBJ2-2	CASSETTTGELFF
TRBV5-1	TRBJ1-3	CASSLDAGGLSGNTIYF
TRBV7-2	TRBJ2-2	CASSLSGVYTGELFF